A selection of T cell receptor beta chains follows, all from one sample in a study of control samples from healthy donors and cancer patients. Method: immunoSEQ multiplex PCR; TCRdb's copy keeps in-frame clones and lacks some. The sample lists some 87,000 clones, around 80% seen once, with 9.5% to 13% in the top ten. The sample was PBMCs. The origin of the receptors is a man in his sixties with head and neck cancer. CDR3s include the opening cysteine and the closing phenylalanine or tryptophan. The D gene is left open where the match is weak. A row's size may be missing; if present it is once, few, many or a size class.

CDR3: CASSITPGRGPLFF
DNA: TGTGCCAGTAGTATTACTCCGGGAAGAGGACCTCTTTTTTTT
V: TRBV19
J: TRBJ1-1
D: .
length: 14
size: .

CDR3: CASTSMGRGQGQPQHF
DNA: TGTGCCAGCACCTCCATGGGTCGGGGGCAGGGTCAGCCCCAGCATTTT
V: TRBV28
J: TRBJ1-5
D: .
length: 16
size: .

CDR3: CASSQDRGPHGEQFF
DNA: TGTGCCAGCAGCCAAGATCGGGGCCCCCACGGTGAGCAGTTCTTC
V: TRBV3-1/TRBV3-2
J: TRBJ2-1
D: .
length: 15
size: .

CDR3: CASSLGQGTYGYTF
DNA: TGCGCCAGCAGCTTGGGACAGGGGACCTATGGCTACACCTTC
V: TRBV5-1
J: TRBJ1-2
D: TRBD1
length: 14
size: .

CDR3: CASSPGSVETQYF
DNA: TGTGCCAGCTCACCCGGGTCTGTGGAGACCCAGTACTTC
V: TRBV18
J: TRBJ2-5
D: .
length: 13
size: .

CDR3: CAYSGRAGGVEQYF
DNA: TGTGCCTACAGCGGTCGAGCGGGTGGGGTGGAGCAGTACTTC
V: TRBV28
J: TRBJ2-7
D: .
length: 14
size: .

CDR3: CASSYEQSLNTEAFF
DNA: TGTGCCAGCAGTTACGAGCAGAGCCTGAACACTGAAGCTTTCTTT
V: TRBV6-5
J: TRBJ1-1
D: .
length: 15
size: .

CDR3: CASSYISNQPQHF
DNA: TGTGCCAGCAGTTATATAAGCAATCAGCCCCAGCATTTT
V: TRBV6-6
J: TRBJ1-5
D: .
length: 13
size: .

CDR3: CASSLGASGRHEQFF
DNA: TGTGCCAGCAGCTTGGGGGCGAGCGGGAGGCATGAGCAGTTCTTC
V: TRBV7-2
J: TRBJ2-1
D: TRBD2
length: 15
size: few

CDR3: CASSSLGQGRNQPQHF
DNA: TGTGCCAGCAGTTCCCTCGGACAGGGTCGCAATCAGCCCCAGCATTTT
V: TRBV6-5
J: TRBJ1-5
D: TRBD1
length: 16
size: .

CDR3: CASSLRTANTGELFF
DNA: TGCGCCAGCAGCTTGAGGACAGCGAACACCGGGGAGCTGTTTTTT
V: TRBV5-1
J: TRBJ2-2
D: .
length: 15
size: .

CDR3: CASSYSSGGAYEQYF
DNA: TGTGCCAGCAGTTACTCCTCGGGGGGTGCCTACGAGCAGTACTTC
V: TRBV6-5
J: TRBJ2-7
D: TRBD2
length: 15
size: .

CDR3: CASSYGAGSTEAFF
DNA: TGTGCCAGCAGCTATGGGGCCGGGAGCACTGAAGCTTTCTTT
V: TRBV7-9
J: TRBJ1-1
D: .
length: 14
size: .

CDR3: CASSPGAGNEQYF
DNA: TGTGCCAGCTCACCAGGGGCAGGGAACGAGCAGTACTTC
V: TRBV18
J: TRBJ2-7
D: .
length: 13
size: .

CDR3: CASSQGQGPWSPLHF
DNA: TGTGCCAGCAGTCAGGGACAGGGGCCGTGGTCACCCCTCCACTTT
V: TRBV27
J: TRBJ1-6
D: TRBD1
length: 15
size: .

CDR3: CASSTFRTGLGANVLTF
DNA: TGTGCCAGTAGTACCTTTCGGACAGGGCTTGGGGCCAACGTCCTGACTTTC
V: TRBV19
J: TRBJ2-6
D: TRBD1
length: 17
size: .

CDR3: CASSYRGGGPLHF
DNA: TGTGCCAGCAGTTACCGGGGAGGGGGGCCCCTCCACTTT
V: TRBV6-5
J: TRBJ1-6
D: .
length: 13
size: .

CDR3: CASSLLQNTEAFF
DNA: TGTGCCAGCAGTTTACTTCAGAACACTGAAGCTTTCTTT
V: TRBV12-3/TRBV12-4
J: TRBJ1-1
D: .
length: 13
size: .

CDR3: CASSYGLSGNTIYF
DNA: TGTGCCAGCAGTTACGGCCTATCTGGAAACACCATATATTTT
V: TRBV6-5
J: TRBJ1-3
D: .
length: 14
size: .

CDR3: CASRKVTRAYGDTQYF
DNA: TGTGCCAGCAGAAAAGTTACCAGGGCCTACGGAGATACGCAGTATTTT
V: TRBV2
J: TRBJ2-3
D: .
length: 16
size: .

CDR3: CASSLDGTGLNTEAFF
DNA: TGTGCCAGCAGCTTAGATGGGACAGGTCTGAACACTGAAGCTTTCTTT
V: TRBV11-2
J: TRBJ1-1
D: TRBD1
length: 16
size: .

CDR3: CASSLGGTETQYF
DNA: TGCGCCAGCAGCTTGGGGGGGACGGAGACCCAGTACTTC
V: TRBV5-1
J: TRBJ2-5
D: .
length: 13
size: .

CDR3: CASSQAEPVSYEQYF
DNA: TGTGCCAGCAGCCAAGCCGAGCCCGTGTCCTACGAGCAGTACTTC
V: TRBV4-2
J: TRBJ2-7
D: .
length: 15
size: .

CDR3: CASGGGQPQHF
DNA: TGTGCCAGCGGGGGGGGCCAGCCCCAGCATTTT
V: TRBV2
J: TRBJ1-5
D: .
length: 11
size: .

CDR3: CASSLGEKNSPLHF
DNA: TGTGCCAGCAGCTTGGGGGAGAAGAATTCACCCCTCCACTTT
V: TRBV5-8
J: TRBJ1-6
D: .
length: 14
size: .

CDR3: CATRQGATYEQYF
DNA: TGTGCCACCCGTCAGGGGGCCACCTACGAGCAGTACTTC
V: TRBV2
J: TRBJ2-7
D: TRBD1
length: 13
size: .

CDR3: CASSWSLGGGYGYTF
DNA: TGTGCCAGCAGCTGGAGTTTGGGGGGAGGCTATGGCTACACCTTC
V: TRBV7-9
J: TRBJ1-2
D: .
length: 15
size: .

CDR3: CASSLGQLFTDTQYF
DNA: TGCGCCAGCAGCTTGGGTCAACTGTTCACAGATACGCAGTATTTT
V: TRBV5-1
J: TRBJ2-3
D: .
length: 15
size: .

CDR3: CASSLEFRATTPYEQYF
DNA: TGTGCCAGCAGCTTAGAGTTCCGGGCTACAACCCCCTACGAGCAGTACTTC
V: TRBV7-2
J: TRBJ2-7
D: .
length: 17
size: .

CDR3: CASSPVGREGYNEQFF
DNA: TGTGCCAGCAGCCCCGTCGGCAGGGAAGGGTACAATGAGCAGTTCTTC
V: TRBV7-9
J: TRBJ2-1
D: .
length: 16
size: .

CDR3: CASSSGSGTFNTQYF
DNA: TGTGCCAGCAGCTCGGGAAGCGGAACTTTTAATACGCAGTATTTT
V: TRBV25-1
J: TRBJ2-3
D: .
length: 15
size: .

CDR3: CASSVSRENTEAFF
DNA: TGCGCCAGCAGTGTGAGTCGCGAGAACACTGAAGCTTTCTTT
V: TRBV10-1
J: TRBJ1-1
D: .
length: 14
size: .

CDR3: CASSTSTGSGTHEQFF
DNA: TGTGCCAGCTCAACTTCCACAGGGTCCGGGACCCATGAGCAGTTCTTC
V: TRBV18
J: TRBJ2-1
D: .
length: 16
size: .

CDR3: CASSLGTSGRNTGELFF
DNA: TGCGCCAGCAGCTTGGGGACTAGCGGGAGGAACACCGGGGAGCTGTTTTTT
V: TRBV5-1
J: TRBJ2-2
D: TRBD2
length: 17
size: .

CDR3: CASKLAGGWAGELFF
DNA: TGTGCCAGCAAGCTAGCGGGGGGATGGGCCGGGGAGCTGTTTTTT
V: TRBV6-5
J: TRBJ2-2
D: TRBD2
length: 15
size: .

CDR3: CASSLAARGLVYF
DNA: TGTGCCAGCAGCTTAGCGGCCAGGGGCTTGGTGTACTTC
V: TRBV7-9
J: TRBJ2-7
D: .
length: 13
size: once

CDR3: CASSYGNINSGNTIYF
DNA: TGTGCCAGCAGTTACGGGAACATTAACTCTGGAAACACCATATATTTT
V: TRBV6-5
J: TRBJ1-3
D: .
length: 16
size: .

CDR3: CASSKETGRSYEQFF
DNA: TGTGCCAGTAGTAAGGAGACAGGACGTAGTTATGAGCAGTTCTTC
V: TRBV19
J: TRBJ2-1
D: .
length: 15
size: .